A selection of T cell receptor beta chains follows, all from one sample in a study of technical replicates of blood from a few donors. Assay used: immunoSEQ multiplex PCR; TCRdb lists only in-frame clones, some missing. Seen here are 70,000 to 95,000 clones, about 97% observed once, and the top ten hold approximately 0.18%. Sequenced input: T cells isolated from PBMCs. The source is a human donor in good health. Both conserved end residues are part of each CDR3. Part of the rows lack a size; the others show once, few, many or a class for expanded clones.

V	J	size	length	CDR3
TRBV2	TRBJ2-5	-	13	CASGTGLQETQYF
TRBV6-6	TRBJ1-2	-	14	CASSYRDSFYGYTF
TRBV5-1	TRBJ1-1	few	13	CASSTGMNTEAFF
TRBV5-8	TRBJ1-1	-	14	CASSSSRGRSEAFF
TRBV7-8	TRBJ2-7	-	14	CASSLGTGHPEQYF
TRBV19	TRBJ2-3	-	14	CASSGGRASDTQYF
TRBV27	TRBJ1-1	-	17	CASSSPRTGTGGTEAFF
TRBV29-1	TRBJ1-5	once	15	CSVLTGTGPREPQHF
TRBV6-5	TRBJ2-1	-	16	CASSYHARVSYNEQFF
TRBV6-5	TRBJ2-3	-	15	CASSYGGGPTDTQYF
TRBV29-1	TRBJ1-1	once	13	CSASRGSGTEAFF
TRBV19	TRBJ1-5	-	14	CASSIGPGGQPQHF
TRBV7-9	TRBJ2-3	-	14	CASSSAAGTDTQYF
TRBV10-2	TRBJ1-2	-	12	CASTAGGDGYTF
TRBV2	TRBJ1-2	-	14	CASSEKLANYGYTF
TRBV28	TRBJ1-4	-	17	CASSFGTGDLANEKLFF
TRBV7-9	TRBJ2-3	-	15	CASSSTSEITDTQYF
TRBV11-3	TRBJ2-5	-	15	CASSRGLAGGETQYF
TRBV7-9	TRBJ2-7	-	15	CASNRGDPHFYEQYF
TRBV19	TRBJ2-7	-	12	CASDRGQGEQYF
TRBV27	TRBJ1-2	-	16	CASRPLGGGWSYGYTF
TRBV10-1	TRBJ2-1	-	14	CASSENLAYNEQFF
TRBV27	TRBJ1-4	-	15	CASRKQGAKGEKLFF
TRBV25-1	TRBJ2-1	-	17	CASSELRGRSSYNEQFF
TRBV11-2	TRBJ2-7	-	14	CASRSSRGRGEQYF
TRBV14	TRBJ2-3	once	14	CASSQSAVTDTQYF
TRBV29-1	TRBJ2-3	-	15	CSVVAGSSSTDTQYF
TRBV6-1	TRBJ1-2	-	15	CASSAGTGGSYGYTF
TRBV4-2	TRBJ2-1	-	18	CASSQEAGAGAGGNEQFF
TRBV5-1	TRBJ2-5	-	15	CASSLIGASAETQYF
TRBV7-9	TRBJ1-5	few	15	CASSASGQANQPQHF
TRBV6-5	TRBJ1-5	-	14	CASSYSGTGQPQHF
TRBV28	TRBJ2-7	-	13	CASSRLQPYEQYF
TRBV7-2	TRBJ1-5	-	15	CASSLYSSGFQPQHF
TRBV29-1	TRBJ1-3	-	14	CSVIQGRSGNTIYF
TRBV2	TRBJ1-5	-	15	CASSGTGVGNQPQHF
TRBV4-2	TRBJ2-7	-	15	CASSQDPAETYEQYF
TRBV16	TRBJ2-1	-	14	CASSQWEAYNEQFF
TRBV7-3	TRBJ1-1	-	15	CASSLGPGVNTEAFF
TRBV29-1	TRBJ1-2	-	12	CSEQAPSYGYTF